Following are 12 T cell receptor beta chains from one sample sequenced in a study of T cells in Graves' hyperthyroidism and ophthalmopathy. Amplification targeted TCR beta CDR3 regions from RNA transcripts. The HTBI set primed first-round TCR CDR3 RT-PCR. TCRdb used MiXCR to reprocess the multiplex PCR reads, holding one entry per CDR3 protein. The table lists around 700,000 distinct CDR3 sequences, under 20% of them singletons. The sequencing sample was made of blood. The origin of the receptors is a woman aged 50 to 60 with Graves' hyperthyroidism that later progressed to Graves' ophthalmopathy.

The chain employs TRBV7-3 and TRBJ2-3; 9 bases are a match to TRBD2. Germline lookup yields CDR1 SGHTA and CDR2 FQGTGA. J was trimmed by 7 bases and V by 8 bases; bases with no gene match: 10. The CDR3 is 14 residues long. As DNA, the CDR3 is TGTGCCAGCGCAACCGGGACTAGCATGAATACGCAGTATTTT. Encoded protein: CASATGTSMNTQYF. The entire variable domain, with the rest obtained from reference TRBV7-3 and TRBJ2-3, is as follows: GAGVSQTPSNKVTEKGKYVELRCDPISGHTALYWYRQSLGQGPEFLIYFQGTGAADDSGLPNDRFFAVRPEGSVSTLKIQRTERGDSAVYLCASATGTSMNTQYFGPGTRLTVL.

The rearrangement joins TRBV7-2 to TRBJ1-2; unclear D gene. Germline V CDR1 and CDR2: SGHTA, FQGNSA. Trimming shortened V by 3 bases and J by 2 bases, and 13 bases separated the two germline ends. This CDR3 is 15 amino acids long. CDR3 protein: CASSFTQPDNYGYTF. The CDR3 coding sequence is TGTGCCAGCAGCTTCACCCAACCGGACAACTATGGCTACACCTTC.

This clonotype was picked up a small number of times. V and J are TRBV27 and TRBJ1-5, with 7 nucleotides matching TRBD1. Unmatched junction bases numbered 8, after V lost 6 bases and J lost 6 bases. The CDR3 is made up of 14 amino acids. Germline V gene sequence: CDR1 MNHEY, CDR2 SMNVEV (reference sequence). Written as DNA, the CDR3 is TGTGCCAGCAGAACAGGGGATCGGGTTCAGCCCCAGCATTTT. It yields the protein CASRTGDRVQPQHF.

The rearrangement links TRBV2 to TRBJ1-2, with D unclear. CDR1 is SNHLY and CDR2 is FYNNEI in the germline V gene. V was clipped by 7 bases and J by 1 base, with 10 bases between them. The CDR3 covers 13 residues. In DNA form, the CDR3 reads TGTGCCAGCATAAACGGGTATAACTATGGCTACACCTTC. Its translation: CASINGYNYGYTF.

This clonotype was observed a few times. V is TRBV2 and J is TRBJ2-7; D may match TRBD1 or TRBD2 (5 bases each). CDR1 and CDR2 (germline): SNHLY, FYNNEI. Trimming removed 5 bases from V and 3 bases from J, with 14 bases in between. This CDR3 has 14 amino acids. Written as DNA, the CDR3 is TGTGCCAGCAGTCCGGGACGGATTAACTACGAGCAGTACTTC. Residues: CASSPGRINYEQYF.

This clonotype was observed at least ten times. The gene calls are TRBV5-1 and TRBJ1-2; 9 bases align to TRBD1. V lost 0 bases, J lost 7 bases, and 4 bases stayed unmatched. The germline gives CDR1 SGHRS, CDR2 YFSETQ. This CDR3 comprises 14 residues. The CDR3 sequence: CASSLETGGRGYTF. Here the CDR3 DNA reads TGCGCCAGCAGCTTGGAGACAGGGGGTCGTGGCTACACCTTC.

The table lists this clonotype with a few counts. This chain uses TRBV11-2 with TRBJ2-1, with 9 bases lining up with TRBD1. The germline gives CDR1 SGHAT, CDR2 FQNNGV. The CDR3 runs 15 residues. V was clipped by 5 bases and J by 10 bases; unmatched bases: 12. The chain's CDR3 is CASSTRDRVGVEQFF. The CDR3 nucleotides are TGTGCCAGCAGCACGCGGGACAGGGTGGGGGTGGAGCAGTTCTTC.

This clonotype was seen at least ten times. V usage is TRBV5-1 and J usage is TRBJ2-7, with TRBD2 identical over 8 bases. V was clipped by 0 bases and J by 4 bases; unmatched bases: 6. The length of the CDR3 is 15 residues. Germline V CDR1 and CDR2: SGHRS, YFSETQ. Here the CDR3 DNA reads TGCGCCAGCAGCTTGGTGGGGACTAGTCCATACGAGCAGTACTTC. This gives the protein CASSLVGTSPYEQYF.

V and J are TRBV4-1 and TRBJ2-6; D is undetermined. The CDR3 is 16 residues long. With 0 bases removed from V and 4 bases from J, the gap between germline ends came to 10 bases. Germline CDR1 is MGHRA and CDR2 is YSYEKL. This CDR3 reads CASSQDLSNGANVLTF. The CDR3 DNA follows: TGCGCCAGCAGCCAAGATCTTAGTAACGGGGCCAACGTCCTGACTTTC.

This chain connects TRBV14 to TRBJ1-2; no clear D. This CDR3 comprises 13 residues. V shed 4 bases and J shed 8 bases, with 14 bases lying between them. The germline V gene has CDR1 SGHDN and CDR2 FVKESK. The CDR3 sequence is CASSLDYRLGYTF. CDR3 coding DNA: TGTGCCAGCAGCCTTGACTATCGTCTCGGCTACACCTTC.

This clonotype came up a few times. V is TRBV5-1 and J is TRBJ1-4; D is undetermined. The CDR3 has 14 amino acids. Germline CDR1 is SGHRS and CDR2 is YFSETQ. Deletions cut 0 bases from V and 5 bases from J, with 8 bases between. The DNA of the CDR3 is TGCGCCAGCAGCTTGGAACTGGGGAATGAAAAACTGTTTTTT. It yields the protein CASSLELGNEKLFF.

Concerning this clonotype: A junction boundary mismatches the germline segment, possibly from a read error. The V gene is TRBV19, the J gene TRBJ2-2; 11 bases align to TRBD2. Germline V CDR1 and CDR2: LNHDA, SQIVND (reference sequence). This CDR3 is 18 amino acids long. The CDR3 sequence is CASSYWEVAGGQTVELFF. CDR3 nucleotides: TGTGCCAGTAGTTACTGGGAGGTAGCGGGGGGGCAGACCGTGGAGCTGTTTTTT. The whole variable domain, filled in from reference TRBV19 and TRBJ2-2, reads DGGITQSPKYLFRKEGQNVTLSCEQNLNHDAMYWYRQDPGQGLRLIYYSQIVNDFQKGDIAEGYSVSREKKESFPLTVTSAQKNPTAFYLCASSYWEVAGGQTVELFFGEGSRLTVL.